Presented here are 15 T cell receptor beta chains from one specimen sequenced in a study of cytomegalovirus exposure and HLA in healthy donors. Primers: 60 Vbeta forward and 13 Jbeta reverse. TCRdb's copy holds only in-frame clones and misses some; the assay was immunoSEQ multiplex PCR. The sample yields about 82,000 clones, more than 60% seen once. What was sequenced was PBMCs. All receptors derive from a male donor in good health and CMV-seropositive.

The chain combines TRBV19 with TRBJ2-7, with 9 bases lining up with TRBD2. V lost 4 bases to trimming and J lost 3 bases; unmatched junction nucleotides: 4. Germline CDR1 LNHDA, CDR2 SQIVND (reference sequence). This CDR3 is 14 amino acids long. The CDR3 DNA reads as TGTGCCAGTAGTAGCGGGGGGGCCAACTACGAGCAGTACTTC. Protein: CASSSGGANYEQYF.

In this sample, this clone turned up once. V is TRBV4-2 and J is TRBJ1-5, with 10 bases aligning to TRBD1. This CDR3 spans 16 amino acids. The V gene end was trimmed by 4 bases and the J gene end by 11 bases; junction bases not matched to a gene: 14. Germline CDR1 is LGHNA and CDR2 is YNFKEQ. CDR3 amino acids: CASSRTGDRGSRAQHF. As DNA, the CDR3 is TGTGCCAGCAGCCGAACCGGGGACAGGGGTAGCCGGGCCCAGCATTTT.

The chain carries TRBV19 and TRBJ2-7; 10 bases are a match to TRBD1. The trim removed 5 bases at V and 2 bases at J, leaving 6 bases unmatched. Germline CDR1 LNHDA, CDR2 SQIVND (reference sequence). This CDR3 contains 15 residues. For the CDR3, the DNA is TGTGCCAGTAGTGCCCCGGGACAGGGGACCTACGAGCAGTACTTC. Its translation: CASSAPGQGTYEQYF.

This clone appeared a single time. The CDR3, as DNA: TGTGCCAGCAGCGATGACTTGATCAATGAGCAGTTCTTC. Its translation is CASSDDLINEQFF. V and J are TRBV6-5 and TRBJ2-1; no clear D. This CDR3 region has 13 residues. The germline V and J ends were trimmed by 6 bases and 6 bases, with 12 bases remaining between them. Germline CDR1 and CDR2: MNHEY and SVGAGI.

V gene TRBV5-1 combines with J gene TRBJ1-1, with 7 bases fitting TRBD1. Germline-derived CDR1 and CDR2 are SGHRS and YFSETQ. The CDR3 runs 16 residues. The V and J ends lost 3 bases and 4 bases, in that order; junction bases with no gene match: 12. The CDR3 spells CASSSARQGEVTEAFF. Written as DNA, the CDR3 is TGCGCCAGCAGCTCCGCCAGACAGGGAGAGGTCACTGAAGCTTTCTTT.

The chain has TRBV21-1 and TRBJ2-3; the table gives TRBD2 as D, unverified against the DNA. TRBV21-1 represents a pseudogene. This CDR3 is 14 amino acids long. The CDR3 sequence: CASSYGVGEDTQYF. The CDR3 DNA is TGTGCCAGCAGCTACGGGGTAGGTGAAGATACGCAGTATTTT.

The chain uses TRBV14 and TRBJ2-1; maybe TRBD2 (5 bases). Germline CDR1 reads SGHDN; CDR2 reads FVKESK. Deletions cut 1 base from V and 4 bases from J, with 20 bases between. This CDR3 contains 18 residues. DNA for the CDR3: TGTGCCAGCAGCCAAGTGCAGTTGTTCAGCGGAGCATACAATGAGCAGTTCTTC. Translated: CASSQVQLFSGAYNEQFF. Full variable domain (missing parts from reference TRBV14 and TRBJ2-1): EAGVTQFPSHSVIEKGQTVTLRCDPISGHDNLYWYRRVMGKEIKFLLHFVKESKQDESGMPNNRFLAERTGGTYSTLKVQPAELEDSGVYFCASSQVQLFSGAYNEQFFGPGTRLTVL.

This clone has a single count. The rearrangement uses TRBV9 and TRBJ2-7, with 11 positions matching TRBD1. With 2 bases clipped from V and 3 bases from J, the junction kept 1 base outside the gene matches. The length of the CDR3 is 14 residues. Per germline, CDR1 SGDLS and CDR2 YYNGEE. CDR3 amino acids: CASSVGQGVYEQYF. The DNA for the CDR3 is TGTGCCAGCAGCGTGGGACAGGGGGTCTACGAGCAGTACTTC. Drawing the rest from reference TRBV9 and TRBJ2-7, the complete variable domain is DSGVTQTPKHLITATGQRVTLRCSPRSGDLSVYWYQQSLDQGLQFLIQYYNGEERAKGNILERFSAQQFPDLHSELNLSSLELGDSALYFCASSVGQGVYEQYFGPGTRLTVT.

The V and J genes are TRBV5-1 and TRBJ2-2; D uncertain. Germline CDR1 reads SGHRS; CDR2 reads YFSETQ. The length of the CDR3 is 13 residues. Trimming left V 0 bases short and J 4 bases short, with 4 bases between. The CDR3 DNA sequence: TGCGCCAGCAGCTTGGTCGGCACCGGGGAGCTGTTTTTT. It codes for CASSLVGTGELFF.

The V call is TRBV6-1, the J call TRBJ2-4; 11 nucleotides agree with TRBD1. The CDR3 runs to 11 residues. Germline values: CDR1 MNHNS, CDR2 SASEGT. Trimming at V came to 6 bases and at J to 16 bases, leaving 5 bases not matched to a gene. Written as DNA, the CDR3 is TGTGCCAGCAGGGCCGGGACAGGGGGATACTTC. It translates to CASRAGTGGYF.

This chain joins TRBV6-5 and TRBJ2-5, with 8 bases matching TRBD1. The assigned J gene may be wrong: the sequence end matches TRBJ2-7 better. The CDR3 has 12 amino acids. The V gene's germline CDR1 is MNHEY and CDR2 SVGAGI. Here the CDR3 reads CASRKTGVEQYF. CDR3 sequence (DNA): TGTGCCAGCAGGAAGACAGGGGTCGAGCAGTACTTC.

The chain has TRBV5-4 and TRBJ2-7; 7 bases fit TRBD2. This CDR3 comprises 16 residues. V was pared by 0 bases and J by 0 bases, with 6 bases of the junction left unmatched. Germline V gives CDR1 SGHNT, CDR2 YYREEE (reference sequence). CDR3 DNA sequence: TGTGCCAGCAGCTTGGCCTCGCGGGAGTACTCCTACGAGCAGTACTTC. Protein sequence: CASSLASREYSYEQYF.

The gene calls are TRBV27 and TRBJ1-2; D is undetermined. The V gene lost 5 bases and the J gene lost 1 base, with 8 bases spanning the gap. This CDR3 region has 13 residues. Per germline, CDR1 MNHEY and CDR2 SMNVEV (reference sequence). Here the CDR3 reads CASSVRLNYGYTF. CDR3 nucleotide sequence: TGTGCCAGCAGTGTCAGACTTAACTATGGCTACACCTTC.

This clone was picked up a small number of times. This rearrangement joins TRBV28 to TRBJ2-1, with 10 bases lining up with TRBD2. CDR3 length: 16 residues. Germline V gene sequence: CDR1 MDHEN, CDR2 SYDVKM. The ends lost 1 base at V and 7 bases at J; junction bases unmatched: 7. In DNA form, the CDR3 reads TGTGCCAGCAGTTTATACAGCGGGAGGGTGGGAAATGAGCAGTTCTTC. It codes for CASSLYSGRVGNEQFF.

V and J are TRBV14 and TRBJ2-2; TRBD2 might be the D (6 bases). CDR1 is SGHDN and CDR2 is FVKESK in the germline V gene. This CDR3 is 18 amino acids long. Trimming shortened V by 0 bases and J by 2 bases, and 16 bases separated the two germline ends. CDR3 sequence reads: CASSQEPSGPANTGELFF. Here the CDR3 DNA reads TGTGCCAGCAGCCAAGAGCCCAGCGGGCCAGCCAACACCGGGGAGCTGTTTTTT.